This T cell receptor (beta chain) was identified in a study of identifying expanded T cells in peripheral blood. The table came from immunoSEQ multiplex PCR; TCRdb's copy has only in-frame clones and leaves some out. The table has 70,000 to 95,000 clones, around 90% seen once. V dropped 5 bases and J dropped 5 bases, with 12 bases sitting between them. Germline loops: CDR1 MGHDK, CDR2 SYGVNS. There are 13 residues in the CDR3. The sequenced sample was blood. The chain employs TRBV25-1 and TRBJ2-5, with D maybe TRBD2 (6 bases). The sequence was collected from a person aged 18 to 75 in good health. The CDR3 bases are TGTGCCAGCAGTTTTGGAGGGTTGGAGACCCAGTACTTC. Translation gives CASSFGGLETQYF. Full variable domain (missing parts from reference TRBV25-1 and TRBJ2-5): EADIYQTPRYLVIGTGKKITLECSQTMGHDKMYWYQQDPGMELHLIHYSYGVNSTEKGDLSSESTVSRIRTEHFPLTLESARPSHTSQYLCASSFGGLETQYFGPGTRLLVL.